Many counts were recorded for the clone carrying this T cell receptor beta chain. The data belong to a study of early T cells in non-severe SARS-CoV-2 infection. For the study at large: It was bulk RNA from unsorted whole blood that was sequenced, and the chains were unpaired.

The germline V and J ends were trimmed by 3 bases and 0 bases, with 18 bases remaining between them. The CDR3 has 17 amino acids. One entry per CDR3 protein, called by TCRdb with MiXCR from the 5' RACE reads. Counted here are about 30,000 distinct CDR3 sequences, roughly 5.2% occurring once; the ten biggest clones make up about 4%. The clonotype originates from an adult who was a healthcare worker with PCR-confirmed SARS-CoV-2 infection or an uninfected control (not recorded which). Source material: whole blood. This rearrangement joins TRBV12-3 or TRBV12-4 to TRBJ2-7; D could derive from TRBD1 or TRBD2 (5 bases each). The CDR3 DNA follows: TGTGCCAGCAGTTTCCCCGAGGACGCCGGGGCCTCCTACGAGCAGTACTTC. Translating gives CASSFPEDAGASYEQYF.